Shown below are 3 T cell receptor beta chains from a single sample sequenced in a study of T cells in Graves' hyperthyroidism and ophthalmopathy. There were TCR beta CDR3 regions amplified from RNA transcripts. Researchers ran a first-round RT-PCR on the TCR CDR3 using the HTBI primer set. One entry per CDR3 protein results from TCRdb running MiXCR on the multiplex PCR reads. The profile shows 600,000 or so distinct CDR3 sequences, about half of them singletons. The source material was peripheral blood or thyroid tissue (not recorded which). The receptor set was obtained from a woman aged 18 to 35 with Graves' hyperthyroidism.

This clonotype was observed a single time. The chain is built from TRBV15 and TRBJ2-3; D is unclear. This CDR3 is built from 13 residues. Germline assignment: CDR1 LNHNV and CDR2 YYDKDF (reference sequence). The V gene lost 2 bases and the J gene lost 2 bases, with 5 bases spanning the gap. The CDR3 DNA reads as TGTGCCACCAGCAGACCTGACACAGATACGCAGTATTTT. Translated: CATSRPDTDTQYF. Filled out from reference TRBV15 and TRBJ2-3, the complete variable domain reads DAMVIQNPRYQVTQFGKPVTLSCSQTLNHNVMYWYQQKSSQAPKLLFHYYDKDFNNEADTPDNFQSRRPNTSFCFLDIRSPGLGDTAMYLCATSRPDTDTQYFGPGTRLTVL.

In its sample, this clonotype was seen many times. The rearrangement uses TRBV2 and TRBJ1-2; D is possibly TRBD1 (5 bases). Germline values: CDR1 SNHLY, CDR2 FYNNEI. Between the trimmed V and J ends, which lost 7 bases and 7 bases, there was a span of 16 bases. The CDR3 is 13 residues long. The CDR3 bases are TGTGCCAGCACCCCGGGGCGGCGTCGTGGCTACACCTTC. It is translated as CASTPGRRRGYTF.

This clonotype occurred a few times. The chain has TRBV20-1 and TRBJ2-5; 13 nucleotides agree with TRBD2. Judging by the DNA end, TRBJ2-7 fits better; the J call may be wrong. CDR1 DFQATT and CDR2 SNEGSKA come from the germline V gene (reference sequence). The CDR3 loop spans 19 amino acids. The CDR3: CSATKRTSGRGGLSYEQYF. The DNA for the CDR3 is TGCAGTGCTACCAAACGGACTAGCGGGAGAGGGGGACTCAGCTACGAGCAGTACTTC.